Listed here are 4 T cell receptor beta chains from one sample, sequenced in a study of shared clonotypes between healthy human individuals. TCRdb keeps only in-frame clones here, not all; method: immunoSEQ multiplex PCR. The sample contains some 2.1 million clones, about 93% of which appear only once. Naive-designated CD8 cells lacked CD45RO, were positively enriched for CCR7, and omitted terminally differentiated effector memory CD45RA+ cells. The material sequenced was naive CD8+ T cells from PBMCs. The receptors were gathered from a man between 18 and 35 years old in good health. Some clones in this sample may be carry-over from other donors' samples.

As for this clone: This CDR3 is also generated by other DNA sequences in the sample. The chain has TRBV9 and TRBJ1-5; TRBD1 is a possible D gene (5 bases). The V gene's germline CDR1 is SGDLS and CDR2 YYNGEE. V gave up 4 bases and J gave up 4 bases, with 9 bases separating them. The CDR3 is 13 amino acids. For the CDR3, the DNA is TGTGCCAGCAGCCGTGGGGGAAATCAGCCCCAGCATTTT. Amino acids: CASSRGGNQPQHF.

This clone was detected only once. The CDR3 nucleotides are TGTGCCAGCAGCCCCCCTGCGAGGGGAGAAGCTTTCTTT. Protein: CASSPPARGEAFF. The chain links TRBV9 to TRBJ1-1; a possible D gene is TRBD1 (5 bases). V gave up 4 bases and J gave up 8 bases, with 15 bases separating them. The germline gives CDR1 SGDLS, CDR2 YYNGEE. The CDR3 is 13 amino acids.

The V call is TRBV28, the J call TRBJ2-7, with D uncertain. Trimming removed 2 bases from V and 9 bases from J, with 26 bases in between. The CDR3 totals 17 residues. Per the germline V gene, CDR1 is MDHEN and CDR2 is SYDVKM. The DNA for the CDR3 is TGTGCCAGCAGTTTAGGCCCCGAAGGGCCATCGGGCGTCGGGCAGTACTTC. Protein product: CASSLGPEGPSGVGQYF.

The rearrangement uses TRBV7-9 and TRBJ2-5; unclear D gene. V dropped 5 bases and J dropped 4 bases, with 8 bases sitting between them. Germline V gene lookup returns CDR1 SEHNR and CDR2 FQNEAQ (reference sequence). This CDR3 has 12 residues. The CDR3 loop reads CASSVITETQYF. The CDR3 DNA sequence: TGTGCCAGCAGCGTCATAACAGAGACCCAGTACTTC.